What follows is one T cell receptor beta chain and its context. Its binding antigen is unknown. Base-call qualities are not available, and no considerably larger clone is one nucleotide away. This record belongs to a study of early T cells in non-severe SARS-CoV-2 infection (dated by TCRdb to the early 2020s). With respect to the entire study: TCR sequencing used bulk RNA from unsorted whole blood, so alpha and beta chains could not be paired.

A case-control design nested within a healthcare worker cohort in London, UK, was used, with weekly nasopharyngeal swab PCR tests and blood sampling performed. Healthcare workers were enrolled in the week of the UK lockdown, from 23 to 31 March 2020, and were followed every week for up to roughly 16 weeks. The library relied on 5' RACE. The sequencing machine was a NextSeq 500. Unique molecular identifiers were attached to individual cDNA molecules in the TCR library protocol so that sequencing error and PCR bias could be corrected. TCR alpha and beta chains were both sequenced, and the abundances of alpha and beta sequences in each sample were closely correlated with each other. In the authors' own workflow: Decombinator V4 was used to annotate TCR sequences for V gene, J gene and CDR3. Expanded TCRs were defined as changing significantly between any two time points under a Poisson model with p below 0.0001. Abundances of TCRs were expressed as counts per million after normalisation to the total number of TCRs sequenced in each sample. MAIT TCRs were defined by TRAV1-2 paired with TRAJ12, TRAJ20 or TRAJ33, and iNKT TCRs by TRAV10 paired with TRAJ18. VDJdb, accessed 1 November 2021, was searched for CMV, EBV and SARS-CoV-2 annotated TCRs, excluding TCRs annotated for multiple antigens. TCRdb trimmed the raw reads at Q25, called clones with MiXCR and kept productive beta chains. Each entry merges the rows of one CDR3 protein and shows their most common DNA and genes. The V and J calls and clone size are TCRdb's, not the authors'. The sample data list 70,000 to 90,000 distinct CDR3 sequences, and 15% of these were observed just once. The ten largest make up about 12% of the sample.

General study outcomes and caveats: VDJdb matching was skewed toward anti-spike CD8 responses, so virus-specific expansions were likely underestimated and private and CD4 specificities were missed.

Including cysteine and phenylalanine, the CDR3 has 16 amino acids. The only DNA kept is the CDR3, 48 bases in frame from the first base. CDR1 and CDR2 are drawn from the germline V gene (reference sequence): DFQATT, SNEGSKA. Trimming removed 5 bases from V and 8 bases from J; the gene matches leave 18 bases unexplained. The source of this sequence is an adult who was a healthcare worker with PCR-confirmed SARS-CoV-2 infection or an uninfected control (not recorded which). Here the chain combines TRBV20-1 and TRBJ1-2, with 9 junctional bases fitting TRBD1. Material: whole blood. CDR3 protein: CSAAGQGSQISGGYTF. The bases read TGCAGTGCTGCGGGACAGGGATCGCAAATCTCCGGGGGCTACACCTTC.